This is a list of T cell receptor beta chains from one sample in a study of blood T cells in healthy people across ages. TCRdb re-derived calls from the 5' RACE reads in MiXCR, one entry per CDR3 protein. The sample consists of 700,000 or so distinct CDR3 sequences, around two fifths of them appearing once. The sample was blood. The receptors here all came from a man older than 75 in good health. CDR3s include the opening cysteine and the closing phenylalanine or tryptophan.

V: TRBV4-2; J: TRBJ2-4; CDR3: CASSQGGGQGLRAKNIQYF
V: TRBV24-1; J: TRBJ1-5; CDR3: CATSARSRGQPQHF
V: TRBV6-2/TRBV6-3; J: TRBJ2-1; CDR3: CASRVTGVNEQFF
V: TRBV28; J: TRBJ2-7; CDR3: CASSRDRVPAEQYF
V: TRBV29-1; J: TRBJ2-7; CDR3: CSVSPGQGASYEQYF
V: TRBV7-9; J: TRBJ1-1; CDR3: CASSQTGLYTEAFF
V: TRBV20-1; J: TRBJ2-1; CDR3: CSATGVGDNEQFF
V: TRBV20-1; J: TRBJ2-1; CDR3: CSARDVVSYNEQFF
V: TRBV7-3; J: TRBJ2-5; CDR3: CASSFHRGSGETQYF
V: TRBV27; J: TRBJ2-7; CDR3: CASNRRAGDEQYF
V: TRBV4-2; J: TRBJ1-2; CDR3: CASSQAPAGGRGYGYTF
V: TRBV2; J: TRBJ2-1; CDR3: CASSGIRLGQLYNEQFF
V: TRBV9; J: TRBJ2-2; CDR3: CASSVAGLFGNTGELFF
V: TRBV12-5; J: TRBJ2-1; CDR3: CASGLLAGGATSEQFF
V: TRBV7-2; J: TRBJ2-7; CDR3: CASSSPTRAYEQYF
V: TRBV6-5; J: TRBJ1-6; CDR3: CASSYWTEPSYNSPLHF
V: TRBV6-1; J: TRBJ2-7; CDR3: CASSAWTTLFYEQYF
V: TRBV9; J: TRBJ2-5; CDR3: CASTRGEQETQYF
V: TRBV6-4; J: TRBJ2-7; CDR3: CASTSRGHYEQYF
V: TRBV18; J: TRBJ2-1; CDR3: CASSAQGGSNEQFF
V: TRBV3-1; J: TRBJ1-2; CDR3: CVSSPGGTSFTF
V: TRBV5-1; J: TRBJ2-2; CDR3: CASSLEKGRTGELFF
V: TRBV6-5; J: TRBJ2-1; CDR3: CASSPTSGRAREQFF
V: TRBV5-1; J: TRBJ2-5; CDR3: CASRTMTGASGETQYF
V: TRBV20-1; J: TRBJ2-3; CDR3: CTAFLRTMDSTDTQYF
V: TRBV5-1; J: TRBJ2-5; CDR3: CASRVTSGQETQYF
V: TRBV6-1; J: TRBJ2-7; CDR3: CASSEPIDRDSYEQYF